Included here is one T cell receptor (beta chain) sequence, with context. Its antigen remains unknown. The sample comes from a study of brain T cells in children with intractable seizures. Findings of the study overall: HCMV serostatus was not known, and viral specificity came from CDR3 similarity only. Clones missing pre-surgery may reflect undersampling of that blood sample.

Time point meaning: blood from clinic visit 5 months post-surgery; TSC patient then seizure free. Surgery cases with the highest brain T cell transcript signatures were chosen for sequencing. At least one anti-epileptic drug was given before surgery. The table came from immunoSEQ multiplex PCR; TCRdb's copy has only in-frame clones and leaves some out. The profile covers about 340,000 clones, with over 85% appearing a single time and around 5% taken by the ten largest. The sequence came from a boy in the first two years of life with tuberous sclerosis and intractable seizures. The specimen was peripheral blood, collected less than 6 months after surgery.

CDR3 loop: CAWSGQGADGNQPQHF. In nucleotides, the CDR3 is TGTGCCTGGAGTGGGCAGGGGGCCGACGGCAATCAGCCCCAGCATTTT. The J gene is TRBJ1-5, the V gene TRBV30, with TRBD1 identical over 8 bases. V was clipped by 1 base and J by 2 bases; unmatched bases: 7. The CDR3 runs to 16 residues. Germline V CDR1 and CDR2: GTSNPN, SVGIG (reference sequence).